Below are 30 T cell receptor beta chains sequenced from a single sample in a study of T cells in Graves' hyperthyroidism and ophthalmopathy (dated by TCRdb to between 2018 and 2021). The library relied on multiplex PCR. The reads were generated on an Illumina HiSeq 2000. The TCR beta CDR3 regions were amplified from RNA transcripts. The first round of RT-PCR for the TCR CDR3 was performed with the HTBI primer set and the Qiagen OneStep RT-PCR kit. Using fastp at Q25 and MiXCR, TCRdb reprocessed the public reads and kept productive beta chains. Rows merge per CDR3 protein into single entries with the most common DNA and genes. In all, the sample holds more than 550,000 distinct CDR3 sequences, and 17% of those were seen once. 15% to 17% of the sample rests with the top ten. Sequencing input: blood. All receptors come from a man in his fifties with Graves' hyperthyroidism.

The J gene is TRBJ2-7, the V gene TRBV9; perhaps TRBD2 as D (6 bases). The germline V gene has CDR1 SGDLS and CDR2 YYNGEE. Trimming pared 4 bases from V and 1 base from J, leaving 12 bases between. The CDR3 contains 14 residues. CDR3 in amino acids: CASSSSGLSYEQYF. The CDR3 DNA is TGTGCCAGCAGCTCATCGGGACTTTCCTACGAGCAGTACTTC. The full variable domain, in which reference TRBV9 and TRBJ2-7 provide the parts outside the CDR3, is DSGVTQTPKHLITATGQRVTLRCSPRSGDLSVYWYQQSLDQGLQFLIQYYNGEERAKGNILERFSAQQFPDLHSELNLSSLELGDSALYFCASSSSGLSYEQYFGPGTRLTVT.

The gene calls are TRBV12-3 or TRBV12-4 and TRBJ1-1, with no clear D. This CDR3 comprises 13 residues. Trimming cost V 2 bases and J 3 bases, with 7 bases left between them. The CDR3 sequence: CASSLPTDTEAFF. DNA of the CDR3: TGTGCCAGCAGTTTACCCACAGACACTGAAGCTTTCTTT.

The V call is TRBV18, the J call TRBJ2-7; D perhaps matches TRBD1 (7 bases). Per the germline V gene, CDR1 is KGHSH and CDR2 is LQKENI. V lost 3 bases and J lost 3, with 15 bases in between. The CDR3 is 15 amino acids. In nucleotides, the CDR3 is TGTGCCAGCTCACCGCGGGACAGCATACACTACGAGCAGTACTTC. Translation: CASSPRDSIHYEQYF.

In its sample, this clonotype was seen a few times. This rearrangement joins TRBV6-2 or TRBV6-3 to TRBJ2-1; tentative D call: TRBD2 (5 bases). The germline V and J ends were trimmed by 4 bases and 0 bases, with 13 bases remaining between them. The CDR3 sequence is 16 residues long. From germline, CDR1 is MNHEY and CDR2 SVGEGT. The CDR3 reads CASSSDSPRSYNEQFF. DNA for the CDR3: TGTGCCAGCAGTTCGGACTCGCCGCGCTCCTACAATGAGCAGTTCTTC.

Turning to this clonotype: This could be a read error, since a much larger clone is one nucleotide away. The chain is built from TRBV11-2 and TRBJ1-1; a possible D gene is TRBD1 (5 bases). CDR1 is SGHAT, CDR2 FQNNGV, per germline. With 5 bases removed from V and 6 bases from J, the gap between germline ends came to 13 bases. The CDR3 covers 13 residues. DNA of the CDR3: TGTGCCAGCAGCCGAGCGGGGACCGCTGAAGCTTTCTTT. As protein: CASSRAGTAEAFF.

This clonotype was found many times. The rearrangement uses TRBV2 and TRBJ1-1; a possible D gene is TRBD1 (6 bases). Looked up from germline, CDR1 is SNHLY and CDR2 is FYNNEI. The CDR3 spans 15 residues. V dropped 1 base and J dropped 0 bases, with 9 bases sitting between them. CDR3: CASSEGQVLNTEAFF. The DNA for the CDR3 is TGTGCCAGCAGTGAAGGACAGGTCCTGAACACTGAAGCTTTCTTT.

Note on this clonotype: A much bigger clone sits one base away, suggesting this may be a read error. The CDR3: CASTLGTSGKREQFF. The CDR3 DNA is TGTGCCAGCACCTTGGGGACTAGCGGGAAGCGGGAGCAGTTCTTC. This chain uses TRBV7-2 with TRBJ2-1, with 13 bases aligning to TRBD2. CDR3 length: 15 amino acids. V dropped 7 bases and J dropped 10; count of bases not matched to a gene: 10. The germline V gene has CDR1 SGHTA and CDR2 FQGNSA.

The chain is built from TRBV20-1 and TRBJ2-7, with 11 nucleotides matching TRBD2. CDR1 and CDR2 (germline): DFQATT, SNEGSKA (reference sequence). The V gene end was trimmed by 1 base and the J gene end by 2 bases; junction bases not matched to a gene: 4. CDR3 length: 15 amino acids. CDR3 sequence (DNA): TGCAGTGCTAGAGGTTCGGGACTAGCGGCCTACGAGCAGTACTTC. Its translation is CSARGSGLAAYEQYF.

The chain links TRBV11-2 to TRBJ1-2, with a weak D call TRBD1 (6 bases). The CDR3 has 12 residues. V shed 0 bases and J shed 12 bases, with 11 bases lying between them. Germline V lookup: CDR1 SGHAT, CDR2 FQNNGV. The CDR3 sequence is CASSLDRGAHTF. The CDR3 coding sequence is TGTGCCAGCAGCTTAGATAGGGGGGCCCACACCTTC.

This clonotype was seen more than once but under ten times. The gene calls are TRBV24-1 and TRBJ2-2, with a weak D call TRBD1 (6 bases). There are 16 residues in the CDR3. Trimming shortened V by 7 bases and J by 0 bases, and 14 bases separated the two germline ends. CDR1 and CDR2 (germline): KGHDR, SFDVKD. The CDR3 here is CATRGPGHPNTGELFF. DNA of the CDR3: TGTGCCACCAGGGGACCGGGACACCCGAACACCGGGGAGCTGTTTTTT.

V is TRBV6-5 and J is TRBJ2-2, with 8 nucleotides matching TRBD1. CDR1 is MNHEY, CDR2 SVGAGI, per germline. Germline trimming cut 2 bases from V and 5 bases from J; bases unmatched to any gene: 7. The CDR3 contains 16 residues. In DNA, the CDR3 is TGTGCCAGCAGTTACGCGCAGGGGGCAAGGACCGGGGAGCTGTTTTTT. Its protein product is CASSYAQGARTGELFF.

This clonotype came up many times. The chain uses TRBV6-2 or TRBV6-3 and TRBJ1-6; 7 bases are shared with TRBD1. Germline CDR1 reads MNHEY; CDR2 reads SVGEGT. V was clipped by 8 bases and J by 8 bases; unmatched bases: 9. The CDR3 spans 14 residues. The CDR3 is CASGPQGRYSPLHF. The CDR3, as DNA: TGTGCCAGCGGCCCACAGGGGAGGTATTCACCCCTCCACTTT.

The chain uses TRBV7-9 and TRBJ1-5, with D perhaps TRBD1 (5 bases). The V gene lost 2 bases and the J gene lost 2 bases, with 13 bases spanning the gap. CDR1 is SEHNR, CDR2 FQNEAQ, per germline (reference sequence). The CDR3 is made up of 16 amino acids. DNA of the CDR3: TGTGCCAGCAGCTTAATCGGGGGTGAGCGCAATCAGCCCCAGCATTTT. Protein product: CASSLIGGERNQPQHF.

This clonotype has at least ten counts. The chain has TRBV24-1 and TRBJ2-2; D is ambiguous. This CDR3 is built from 12 residues. Deletions cut 8 bases from V and 4 bases from J, with 7 bases between. Germline V lookup: CDR1 KGHDR, CDR2 SFDVKD. Here the CDR3 DNA reads TGTGCCACCACCGCCGGCACCGGGGAGCTGTTTTTT. Protein product: CATTAGTGELFF.

This clonotype appeared a few times. A much bigger clone sits one base away, suggesting this may be a read error. The J gene is TRBJ1-6, the V gene TRBV7-9; a possible D gene is TRBD1 (6 bases). This CDR3 has 15 residues. The V gene's germline CDR1 is SEHNR and CDR2 FQNEAQ (reference sequence). The CDR3 DNA is TGTGCCAGCAGCTTAACAGGGACGGGTAATTCACCCCCCCACTTT. Protein product: CASSLTGTGNSPPHF.

This clonotype was detected ten times or more. The V and J genes are TRBV27 and TRBJ2-1; 15 bases align to TRBD2. This CDR3 comprises 18 residues. Germline V lookup: CDR1 MNHEY, CDR2 SMNVEV (reference sequence). After removal of 0 bases from V and 7 bases from J, the junction contained 7 bases not matched to a gene. The CDR3 DNA reads as TGTGCCAGCAGTTTATCCGTAGGACTAGCGGGAGGGCCAAATGAGCAGTTCTTC. Translating gives CASSLSVGLAGGPNEQFF.

This clonotype has ten or more counts. This sequence joins TRBV11-2 and TRBJ1-2; the match to TRBD1 covers 11 bases. V shed 7 bases, J shed 2 bases, and the junction held 3 bases outside the gene matches. The CDR3 covers 14 residues. Germline loops: CDR1 SGHAT, CDR2 FQNNGV. The CDR3 loop reads CASNRDRGNYGYTF. CDR3 sequence (DNA): TGTGCCAGCAACCGGGACAGGGGGAACTATGGCTACACCTTC.

The sample holds a few counts of this clonotype. This chain uses TRBV9 with TRBJ2-3; 7 nucleotides align to TRBD2. Germline V gene lookup returns CDR1 SGDLS and CDR2 YYNGEE. This CDR3 has 17 amino acids. The ends lost 0 bases at V and 1 base at J; junction bases unmatched: 8. For the CDR3, the DNA is TGTGCCAGCAGCGTAGAGGGGAGCGGGGCCCGCACAGATACGCAGTATTTT. Translation: CASSVEGSGARTDTQYF.

Ten or more counts support this clonotype. The rearrangement links TRBV7-2 to TRBJ1-2; weak D call: TRBD1 (5 bases). The germline gives CDR1 SGHTA, CDR2 FQGNSA. The CDR3 extends over 13 amino acids. Trimming removed 0 bases at V and 7 bases at J, with 9 bases between. The CDR3: CASSLAGVGGYTF. The CDR3 DNA is TGTGCCAGCAGCTTAGCGGGGGTTGGTGGCTACACCTTC.

This clonotype was seen more than once but under ten times. The J gene is TRBJ2-2, the V gene TRBV6-1; D remains unclear. This CDR3 is built from 12 residues. Trimming shortened V by 3 bases and J by 5 bases, and 4 bases separated the two germline ends. Germline CDR1 and CDR2: MNHNS and SASEGT. The CDR3 DNA sequence: TGTGCCAGCAGTGAGACAACCGGGGAGCTGTTTTTT. It yields the protein CASSETTGELFF.

The chain recombines TRBV5-1 with TRBJ1-4; 9 bases are a match to TRBD1. The junction had 4 bases not matched to a gene; V was cut back by 4 bases and J by 3 bases. Germline lookup yields CDR1 SGHRS and CDR2 YFSETQ. The CDR3 is 15 amino acids. In DNA form, the CDR3 reads TGCGCCAGCAGCGTCACAGGGGGCTCTAATGAAAAACTGTTTTTT. Its protein is CASSVTGGSNEKLFF.

This clonotype was seen repeatedly, ten times or more. J is TRBJ2-2 and V is TRBV7-3; D assignment may be TRBD1 or TRBD2 (5 bases each). Germline V gene lookup returns CDR1 SGHTA and CDR2 FQGTGA. The CDR3 totals 16 residues. The V end lost 3 bases, the J end lost 1 base, and 12 bases lay between the germline ends. The CDR3 protein is CASSLQGPENTGELFF. The CDR3 nucleotides are TGTGCCAGCAGCTTGCAGGGACCGGAGAACACCGGGGAGCTGTTTTTT.

This clonotype was detected ten times or more. This chain joins TRBV12-5 and TRBJ2-3; D gene uncertain. Per the germline V gene, CDR1 is LGHNT and CDR2 is FRNRAP. V lost 8 bases, J lost 0 bases, and 18 bases lay in between. There are 16 residues in the CDR3. Written as DNA, the CDR3 is TGTGCTAGTTCCCCGCCTGGTCGGGCTAGCACAGATACGCAGTATTTT. It yields the protein CASSPPGRASTDTQYF.

V is TRBV6-2 or TRBV6-3 and J is TRBJ2-5; 13 positions match TRBD2. The V segment lost 5 bases and the J segment 0 bases; nucleotides outside the gene matches: 6. This CDR3 is built from 17 residues. Per germline, CDR1 MNHEY and CDR2 SVGEGT. The CDR3 spells CASSGGLAGPHQETQYF. CDR3 coding DNA: TGTGCCAGCAGTGGGGGACTAGCGGGACCTCACCAAGAGACCCAGTACTTC.

This clonotype was seen repeatedly, ten times or more. This rearrangement joins TRBV2 to TRBJ2-1, with TRBD2 as a possible D gene (5 bases). CDR1 is SNHLY, CDR2 FYNNEI, per germline. The CDR3 runs 14 residues. Between the trimmed V and J ends, which lost 6 bases and 6 bases, there was a span of 15 bases. The CDR3 nucleotides read TGTGCCAGCAGGTTAGCGTCTGGATCCAATGAGCAGTTCTTC. The encoded protein is CASRLASGSNEQFF.

This clonotype was seen ten or more times. This sequence joins TRBV30 and TRBJ2-7; D uncertain. V was clipped by 4 bases and J by 0 bases, with 10 bases between them. Germline-derived CDR1 and CDR2 are GTSNPN and SVGIG (reference sequence). The length of the CDR3 is 13 residues. DNA for the CDR3: TGTGCCTGGAAGGCGGTTAGCTCCTACGAGCAGTACTTC. Its translation is CAWKAVSSYEQYF.

This clonotype was seen a few times. The chain combines TRBV24-1 with TRBJ2-1; 13 bases fit TRBD2. The V gene end was trimmed by 3 bases and the J gene end by 2 bases; junction bases not matched to a gene: 6. The CDR3 consists of 18 residues. Germline-derived CDR1 and CDR2 are KGHDR and SFDVKD. CDR3: CATSDTRTSGRAYNEQFF. The DNA of the CDR3 is TGTGCCACCAGTGATACCCGGACTAGCGGGAGAGCCTACAATGAGCAGTTCTTC.

This sequence joins TRBV10-3 and TRBJ1-1, with D unresolved. The CDR3 is 11 residues long. The germline V gene encodes CDR1 ENHRY and CDR2 SYGVKD. V was clipped by 9 bases and J by 7 bases, with 12 bases between them. CDR3 bases: TGTGCCATACACCTGGACGGTGAAGCTTTCTTT. Encoded protein: CAIHLDGEAFF.

CDR3 nucleotides: TGTGCCAGCAGCCAATCGGGACAAGCCGACGAGCAGTACTTC. Translating gives CASSQSGQADEQYF. The chain uses TRBV16 and TRBJ2-7; weak D call: TRBD1 (6 bases). This CDR3 has 14 residues. CDR1 is KGHSY and CDR2 is FQNENV in the germline V gene. V was clipped by 0 bases and J by 5 bases, with 11 bases between them.

The chain joins TRBV7-9 to TRBJ1-1; possible D gene TRBD1, 5 bases. In germline, CDR1 is SEHNR, CDR2 FQNEAQ (reference sequence). This CDR3 contains 17 residues. The V end was cut by 3 bases, the J end by 0 bases, with 17 bases between. In DNA, the CDR3 is TGTGCCAGCAGCTTCTCTTTTATGGGGGGACTGAACACTGAAGCTTTCTTT. Its translation is CASSFSFMGGLNTEAFF. Complete variable domain (other parts from reference TRBV7-9 and TRBJ1-1): DTGVSQNPRHKITKRGQNVTFRCDPISEHNRLYWYRQTLGQGPEFLTYFQNEAQLEKSRLLSDRFSAERPKGSFSTLEIQRTEQGDSAMYLCASSFSFMGGLNTEAFFGQGTRLTVV.